This is a list of T cell receptor beta chains from one sample in a study of CD4 T cells in relation to SARS-CoV-2 and coronaviruses. Data came from immunoSEQ multiplex PCR; TCRdb stores just in-frame clones and leaves some out. The data contain 35,000 to 45,000 clones, 84% of them singletons. No antigen has been identified for these receptors. The sequenced sample consisted of naive CD4+ T cells from PBMCs, cultured in vitro. The receptors come from an adult with COVID-19. CDR3s include the opening cysteine and the closing phenylalanine or tryptophan. The order of the fields is J gene, V gene, D gene, clone size, CDR3 protein, CDR3 DNA. A D gene is named only where the DNA matches it firmly. A row's size may be missing; if present it is once, few, many or a size class.

j_gene: TRBJ2-1; v_gene: TRBV9; d_gene: TRBD2; abundance: once; CDR3aa: CASSVGTSGLSYNEQFF; CDR3nt: TGTGCCAGCAGCGTGGGGACTAGCGGCCTCTCCTACAATGAGCAGTTCTTC
j_gene: TRBJ2-5; v_gene: TRBV3-1/TRBV3-2; d_gene: TRBD2; abundance: medium-sized; CDR3aa: CASSQEKAGGETQYF; CDR3nt: TGTGCCAGCAGCCAAGAAAAAGCGGGAGGGGAGACCCAGTACTTC
j_gene: TRBJ1-6; v_gene: TRBV10-3; d_gene: NA; abundance: NA; CDR3aa: CAISESHSSGYSPLHF; CDR3nt: TGTGCCATCAGTGAGTCGCACAGCAGTGGGTATTCACCCCTCCACTTT
j_gene: TRBJ2-2; v_gene: TRBV19; d_gene: NA; abundance: NA; CDR3aa: CASIRGPGELFF; CDR3nt: TGTGCCAGTATCCGGGGGCCCGGGGAGCTGTTTTTT
j_gene: TRBJ1-4; v_gene: TRBV4-1; d_gene: TRBD1; abundance: once; CDR3aa: CASSQEPQDRASTNEKLFF; CDR3nt: TGCGCCAGCAGCCAAGAACCCCAGGACAGGGCTTCAACTAATGAAAAACTGTTTTTT
j_gene: TRBJ1-2; v_gene: TRBV28; d_gene: NA; abundance: NA; CDR3aa: CASSLKGYGYTF; CDR3nt: TGTGCCAGCAGTCTCAAGGGGTACGGCTACACCTTC
j_gene: TRBJ2-6; v_gene: TRBV19; d_gene: NA; abundance: NA; CDR3aa: CASKDREGNFGANVLTF; CDR3nt: TGTGCCAGTAAAGACAGGGAGGGAAACTTTGGGGCCAACGTCCTGACTTTC
j_gene: TRBJ2-2; v_gene: TRBV3-1/TRBV3-2; d_gene: TRBD1; abundance: NA; CDR3aa: CASSPRQGANTGELFF; CDR3nt: TGTGCCAGCAGTCCCAGACAGGGGGCGAACACCGGGGAGCTGTTTTTT
j_gene: TRBJ2-2; v_gene: TRBV25-1; d_gene: NA; abundance: NA; CDR3aa: CASSVRGSNTGELFF; CDR3nt: TGTGCCAGCAGTGTACGGGGTTCTAACACCGGGGAGCTGTTTTTT
j_gene: TRBJ2-1; v_gene: TRBV9; d_gene: TRBD2; abundance: NA; CDR3aa: CASSVDSGGYNEQFF; CDR3nt: TGTGCCAGCAGCGTAGACTCGGGAGGCTACAATGAGCAGTTCTTC
j_gene: TRBJ2-7; v_gene: TRBV5-4; d_gene: NA; abundance: NA; CDR3aa: CASSLGGSSIYEQYF; CDR3nt: TGTGCCAGCAGCTTGGGTGGGAGTTCAATCTACGAGCAGTACTTC
j_gene: TRBJ2-2; v_gene: TRBV7-9; d_gene: TRBD1; abundance: NA; CDR3aa: CASSFDRVTGELFF; CDR3nt: TGTGCCAGCAGCTTTGACAGGGTCACCGGGGAGCTGTTTTTT
j_gene: TRBJ2-1; v_gene: TRBV18; d_gene: NA; abundance: NA; CDR3aa: CASSPGNQLREQFF; CDR3nt: TGTGCCAGCTCACCGGGCAATCAATTGAGGGAGCAGTTCTTC
j_gene: TRBJ1-1; v_gene: TRBV2; d_gene: TRBD1; abundance: NA; CDR3aa: CASSVSGGWYTEAFF; CDR3nt: TGTGCCAGCAGTGTTTCAGGGGGCTGGTACACTGAAGCTTTCTTT